The present T cell receptor (beta chain) was sequenced within a study of blood T cell repertoires in COVID-19. Study overall: Italy, Spain and the United States were the sources of the convalescent and acute COVID-19 samples. Sources were T cells, B-cell-depleted T cells, or PBMCs; the material itself was cDNA or gDNA.

In the original analysis: Estimation of nucleated cell counts was performed using reference gene primer amplification. Here immunoSEQ multiplex PCR was the method, and the copy in TCRdb shows in-frame clones only, minus some. V and J calls and clone size are as listed in that table; D and trimming were resolved from the DNA. The sample holds about 94,000 clones; roughly 80% are singletons and the top ten take roughly 53%. The junction had 3 bases not matched to a gene; V was cut back by 0 bases and J by 3 bases. The CDR3 loop spans 15 amino acids. The germline V gene has CDR1 SGDLS and CDR2 YYNGEE. The sequence derives from a human donor in a cohort sampled during active COVID-19. What was sequenced was peripheral blood. The chain has TRBV9 and TRBJ2-3; TRBD2 agrees at 8 bases. The CDR3 loop is CASSVEPSGTDTQYF. In nucleotides, the CDR3 is TGTGCCAGCAGCGTAGAACCTAGCGGGACAGATACGCAGTATTTT.